The 14 T cell receptor beta chains reported below all come from one sample, sequenced in a study of CD8 T cell repertoires and HIV-1 epitope variants. Their antigen targets remain unknown. Method: immunoSEQ multiplex PCR; TCRdb's copy keeps in-frame clones and lacks some. The data contain about 5,300 clones, about 65% of them singletons. Sequenced sample: cultured CD8+ T cells derived from PBMCs. The receptors originated from a male donor with HIV.

The chain combines TRBV6-5 with TRBJ1-4; no definite D call. Germline V lookup: CDR1 MNHEY, CDR2 SVGAGI. Between the trimmed V and J ends, which lost 0 bases and 2 bases, there was a span of 10 bases. The CDR3 has 16 amino acids. The CDR3 is CASSYSLGITNEKLFF. The CDR3 DNA follows: TGTGCCAGCAGTTACTCACTCGGTATCACTAATGAAAAACTGTTTTTT.

The chain links TRBV12-5 to TRBJ2-3; D possibly matches TRBD1 or TRBD2 (5 bases each). This CDR3 is 15 amino acids long. V was pared by 3 bases and J by 6 bases, with 16 bases between. Germline CDR1 is LGHNT and CDR2 is FRNRAP. This CDR3 reads CASGFSAGSLDTQYF. The CDR3 region has the DNA TGTGCTAGTGGTTTTAGCGCAGGGTCCCTCGATACGCAGTATTTT.

The chain carries TRBV4-3 and TRBJ2-7, with TRBD1 as a possible D gene (7 bases). V lost 0 bases and J 0 bases, leaving 15 bases between the germline ends. This CDR3 region has 17 residues. In germline, CDR1 is LGHNA, CDR2 YSLEER. The CDR3, as DNA: TGCGCCAGCAGCCAAGATGTCGGAGGGGGCATCTCCTACGAGCAGTACTTC. Translating it yields CASSQDVGGGISYEQYF.

The rearrangement uses TRBV29-1 and TRBJ1-1, with 8 nucleotides matching TRBD1. CDR3 size: 14 residues. Looked up from germline, CDR1 is SQVTM and CDR2 is ANQGSEA. Trimming at V came to 4 bases and at J to 3 bases, leaving 7 bases not matched to a gene. The CDR3 sequence: CSVVAGGQDTEAFF. The CDR3 bases are TGCAGCGTTGTGGCAGGGGGACAGGACACTGAAGCTTTCTTT.

This clone was picked up a small number of times. The chain recombines TRBV4-3 with TRBJ1-1; D is unresolved. CDR1 is LGHNA and CDR2 is YSLEER in the germline V gene. The V gene lost 1 base and the J gene lost 1 base, with 7 bases spanning the gap. The CDR3 contains 14 residues. For the CDR3, the DNA is TGCGCCAGCAGCCAAGGAGGAAGGAACACTGAAGCTTTCTTT. Translating it yields CASSQGGRNTEAFF.

The rearrangement uses TRBV21-1 and TRBJ1-2. TRBV21-1 corresponds to a pseudogene. The CDR3 totals 18 residues. The CDR3 loop is CASSKKNHPQRANYGYTF. CDR3 sequence (DNA): TGTGCCAGCAGCAAAAAAAACCACCCTCAGAGAGCTAACTATGGCTACACCTTC.

The chain couples TRBV7-3 to TRBJ2-3; 10 bases match TRBD2. Germline V gives CDR1 SGHTA, CDR2 FQGTGA. V trimming: 8 bases; J trimming: 2 bases; junction bases outside the gene matches: 4. This CDR3 is 14 amino acids long. In DNA, the CDR3 is TGTGCCAGCGGAGCGGGGGGGAACACAGATACGCAGTATTTT. Translated, it gives CASGAGGNTDTQYF.

This clone turned up a few times. This sample includes further DNA sequences coding for the same CDR3. The J gene is TRBJ2-3, the V gene TRBV5-6, with D perhaps matching TRBD1 (6 bases). Germline loops: CDR1 SGHDT, CDR2 YYEEEE. V was clipped by 4 bases and J by 2 bases, with 14 bases between them. The CDR3 totals 15 residues. The CDR3 sequence: CASSPTRDNTDTQYF. Here the CDR3 DNA reads TGTGCCAGCAGCCCAACCCGGGACAACACAGATACGCAGTATTTT.

This clone was recorded only once. This rearrangement joins TRBV9 to TRBJ1-2; no clear D gene. Per germline, CDR1 SGDLS and CDR2 YYNGEE. V lost 0 bases and J lost 3, with 9 bases in between. This CDR3 region has 14 residues. CDR3 in DNA: TGTGCCAGCAGCGTAGTAGAGGGCGACTATGGCTACACCTTC. This encodes CASSVVEGDYGYTF.

This sequence joins TRBV6-1 and TRBJ1-1; D is unclear. Trimming cost V 0 bases and J 6 bases, with 26 bases left between them. Germline CDR1 is MNHNS and CDR2 is SASEGT. The CDR3 contains 19 residues. CDR3 sequence reads: CASSEAFFRDEHRNPEAFF. DNA for the CDR3: TGTGCCAGCAGTGAAGCCTTTTTCCGAGATGAACATAGGAATCCTGAAGCTTTCTTT.

The chain links TRBV2 to TRBJ2-1, with a weak D call TRBD2 (5 bases). Germline CDR1 is SNHLY and CDR2 is FYNNEI. The V gene lost 5 bases and the J gene lost 0 bases, with 11 bases spanning the gap. The CDR3 extends over 15 amino acids. The CDR3 reads CASSHSVSSYNEQFF. The CDR3 region has the DNA TGTGCCAGCAGTCATAGCGTCAGCTCCTACAATGAGCAGTTCTTC.

This clone showed up just a few times. The CDR3 region has the DNA TGTGCCACCAGCAGAGATAACAACAGGGGCGAAGCTTTCTTT. Protein: CATSRDNNRGEAFF. V is TRBV15 and J is TRBJ1-1, with 7 bases matching TRBD1. V lost 0 bases, J lost 8 bases, and 6 bases stayed unmatched. The CDR3 sequence is 14 residues long. Germline CDR1 reads LNHNV; CDR2 reads YYDKDF (reference sequence).

The chain employs TRBV5-3 and TRBJ1-3; the match to TRBD1 covers 7 bases. TRBV5-3 counts as an open reading frame of uncertain function. Unmatched junction bases numbered 22, after V lost 0 bases and J lost 1 base. The CDR3 spans 22 residues. DNA of the CDR3: TGTGCCAGAAGCTTGGGGGCGGTCCCAGGGGTTGAGGGGGCACGGTCTGGAAACACCATATATTTT. Its translation: CARSLGAVPGVEGARSGNTIYF.

This clone has a handful of counts. The chain uses TRBV7-9 and TRBJ2-7, with 10 bases aligning to TRBD1. The CDR3 loop spans 14 amino acids. V dropped 5 bases and J dropped 3; count of bases not matched to a gene: 4. The germline gives CDR1 SEHNR, CDR2 FQNEAQ (reference sequence). CDR3 sequence reads: CASSETGGVYEQYF. As DNA, the CDR3 is TGTGCCAGCAGCGAGACAGGGGGCGTCTACGAGCAGTACTTC.